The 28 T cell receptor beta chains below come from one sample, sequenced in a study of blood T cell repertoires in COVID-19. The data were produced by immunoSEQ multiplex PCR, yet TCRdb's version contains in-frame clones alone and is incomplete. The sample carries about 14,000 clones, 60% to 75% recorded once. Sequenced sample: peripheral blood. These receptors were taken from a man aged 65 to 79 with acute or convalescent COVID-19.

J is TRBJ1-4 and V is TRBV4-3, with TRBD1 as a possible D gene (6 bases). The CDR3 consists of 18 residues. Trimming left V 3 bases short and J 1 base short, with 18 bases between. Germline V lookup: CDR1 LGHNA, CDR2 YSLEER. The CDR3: CASSQGAGRVRTNEKLFF. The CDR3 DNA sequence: TGCGCCAGCAGCCAGGGGGCAGGGAGGGTTCGAACTAATGAAAAACTGTTTTTT.

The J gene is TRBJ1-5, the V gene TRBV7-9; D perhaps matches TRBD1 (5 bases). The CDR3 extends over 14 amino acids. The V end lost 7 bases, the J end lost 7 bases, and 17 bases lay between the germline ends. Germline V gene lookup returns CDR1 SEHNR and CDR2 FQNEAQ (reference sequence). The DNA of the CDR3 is TGTGCCAGCACCAAGACTCCGACAGAGCAGCCCCAGCATTTT. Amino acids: CASTKTPTEQPQHF.

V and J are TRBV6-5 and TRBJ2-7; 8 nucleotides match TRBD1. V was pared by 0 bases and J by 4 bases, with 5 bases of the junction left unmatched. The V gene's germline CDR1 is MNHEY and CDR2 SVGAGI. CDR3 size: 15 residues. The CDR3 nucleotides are TGTGCCAGCAGTTACTCGAACAGGGGGTTGTACGAGCAGTACTTC. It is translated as CASSYSNRGLYEQYF.

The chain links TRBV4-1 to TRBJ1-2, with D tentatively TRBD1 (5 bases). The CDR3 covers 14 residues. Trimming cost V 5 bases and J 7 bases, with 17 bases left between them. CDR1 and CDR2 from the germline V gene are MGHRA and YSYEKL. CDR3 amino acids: CASSSSAGPLGYTF. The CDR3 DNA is TGCGCCAGCAGCAGCAGCGCGGGACCTCTTGGCTACACCTTC.

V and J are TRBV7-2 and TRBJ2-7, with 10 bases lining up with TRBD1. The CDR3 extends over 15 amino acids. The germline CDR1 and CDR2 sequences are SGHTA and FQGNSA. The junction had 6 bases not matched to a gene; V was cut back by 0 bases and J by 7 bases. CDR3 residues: CASSLAGTGAREQYF. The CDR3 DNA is TGTGCCAGCAGCTTAGCGGGGACAGGGGCGAGGGAGCAGTACTTC.

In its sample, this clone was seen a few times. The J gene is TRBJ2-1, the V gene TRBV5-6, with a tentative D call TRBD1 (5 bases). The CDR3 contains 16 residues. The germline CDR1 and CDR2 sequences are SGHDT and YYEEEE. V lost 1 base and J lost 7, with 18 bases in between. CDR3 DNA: TGTGCCAGCAGCTTGTTCGGCCAGGGTGGGAAAAATGAGCAGTTCTTC. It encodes CASSLFGQGGKNEQFF.

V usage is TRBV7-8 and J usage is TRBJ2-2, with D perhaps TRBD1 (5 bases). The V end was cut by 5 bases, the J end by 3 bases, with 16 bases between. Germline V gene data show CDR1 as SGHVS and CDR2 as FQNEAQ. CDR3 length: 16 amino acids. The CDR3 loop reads CASSPSPQGYTGELFF. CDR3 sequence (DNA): TGTGCCAGCAGCCCAAGTCCCCAGGGTTACACCGGGGAGCTGTTTTTT. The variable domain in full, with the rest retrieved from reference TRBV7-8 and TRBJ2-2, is GAGVSQSPRYKVAKRGQDVALRCDPISGHVSLFWYQQALGQGPEFLTYFQNEAQLDKSGLPSDRFFAERPEGSVSTLKIQRTQQEDSAVYLCASSPSPQGYTGELFFGEGSRLTVL.

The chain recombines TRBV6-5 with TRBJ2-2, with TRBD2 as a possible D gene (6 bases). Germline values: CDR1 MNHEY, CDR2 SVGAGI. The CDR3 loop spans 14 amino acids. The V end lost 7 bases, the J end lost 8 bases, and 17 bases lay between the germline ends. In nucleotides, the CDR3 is TGTGCCAGCAATCGGGACTCCGGGATTGGGGAGCTGTTTTTT. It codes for CASNRDSGIGELFF.

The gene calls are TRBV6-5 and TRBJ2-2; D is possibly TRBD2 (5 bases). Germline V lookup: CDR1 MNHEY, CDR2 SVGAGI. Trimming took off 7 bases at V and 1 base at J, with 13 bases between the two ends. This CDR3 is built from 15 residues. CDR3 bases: TGTGCCAGCAACCCGGCCGGGATGAACACCGGGGAGCTGTTTTTT. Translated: CASNPAGMNTGELFF.

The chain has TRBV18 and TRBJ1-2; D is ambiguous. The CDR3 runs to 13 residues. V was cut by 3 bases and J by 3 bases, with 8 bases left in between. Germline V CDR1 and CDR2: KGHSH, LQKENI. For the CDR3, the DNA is TGTGCCAGCTCACCCCTAGAACACTATGGCTACACCTTC. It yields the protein CASSPLEHYGYTF.

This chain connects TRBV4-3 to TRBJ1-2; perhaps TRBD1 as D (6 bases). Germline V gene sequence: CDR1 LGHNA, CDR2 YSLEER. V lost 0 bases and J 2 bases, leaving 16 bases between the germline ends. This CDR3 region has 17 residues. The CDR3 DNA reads TGCGCCAGCAGCCAAGAACAGGGTTTCTCCGGGAACTATGGCTACACCTTC. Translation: CASSQEQGFSGNYGYTF.

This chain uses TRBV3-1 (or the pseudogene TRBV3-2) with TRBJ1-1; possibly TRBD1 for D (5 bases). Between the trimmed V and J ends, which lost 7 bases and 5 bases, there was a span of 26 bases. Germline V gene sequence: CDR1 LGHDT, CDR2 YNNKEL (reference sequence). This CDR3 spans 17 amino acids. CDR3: CASILKIHLQGGTEAFF. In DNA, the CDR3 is TGTGCCAGCATCCTAAAAATCCACCTCCAGGGCGGTACTGAAGCTTTCTTT.

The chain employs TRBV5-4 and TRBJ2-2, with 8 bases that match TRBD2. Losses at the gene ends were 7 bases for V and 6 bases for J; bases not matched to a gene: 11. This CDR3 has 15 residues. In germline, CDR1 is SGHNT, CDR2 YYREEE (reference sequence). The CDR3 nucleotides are TGTGCCAGCGGGAGAGCGGGAGCATTCCCCGGGGAGCTGTTTTTT. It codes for CASGRAGAFPGELFF.

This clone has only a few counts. The CDR3 reads CASSFRVAGELFF. Here the CDR3 DNA reads TGTGCCAGCAGCTTTCGGGTGGCCGGGGAGCTGTTTTTT. The gene calls are TRBV11-2 and TRBJ2-2; the D is unclear. The germline CDR1 and CDR2 sequences are SGHAT and FQNNGV. The CDR3 runs 13 residues. Between the trimmed V and J ends, which lost 3 bases and 6 bases, there was a span of 8 bases.

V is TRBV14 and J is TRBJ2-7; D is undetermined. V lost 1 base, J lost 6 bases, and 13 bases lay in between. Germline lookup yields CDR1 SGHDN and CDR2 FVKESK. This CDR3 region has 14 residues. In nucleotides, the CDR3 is TGTGCCAGCAGCCAAGCCTCCCTCGCCGGCGAGCAGTACTTC. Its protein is CASSQASLAGEQYF.

CDR3 loop: CASMREGKPLYGYTF. The CDR3 nucleotides read TGTGCCAGTATGCGGGAGGGGAAGCCGCTCTATGGCTACACCTTC. The chain couples TRBV19 to TRBJ1-2; tentative D call: TRBD1 (5 bases). The germline gives CDR1 LNHDA, CDR2 SQIVND (reference sequence). The V end lost 7 bases, the J end lost 4 bases, and 19 bases lay between the germline ends. The CDR3 is 15 residues long. Full variable domain (rest looked up from reference TRBV19 and TRBJ1-2): DGGITQSPKYLFRKEGQNVTLSCEQNLNHDAMYWYRQDPGQGLRLIYYSQIVNDFQKGDIAEGYSVSREKKESFPLTVTSAQKNPTAFYLCASMREGKPLYGYTFGSGTRLTVV.

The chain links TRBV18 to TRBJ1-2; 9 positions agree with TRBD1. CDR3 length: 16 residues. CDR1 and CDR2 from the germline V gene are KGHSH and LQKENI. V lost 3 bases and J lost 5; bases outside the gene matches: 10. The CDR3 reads CASSPGQGSVIYGYTF. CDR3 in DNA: TGTGCCAGCTCACCGGGACAGGGATCGGTGATTTATGGCTACACCTTC. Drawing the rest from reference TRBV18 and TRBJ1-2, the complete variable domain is NAGVMQNPRHLVRRRGQEARLRCSPMKGHSHVYWYRQLPEEGLKFMVYLQKENIIDESGMPKERFSAEFPKEGPSILRIQQVVRGDSAAYFCASSPGQGSVIYGYTFGSGTRLTVV.

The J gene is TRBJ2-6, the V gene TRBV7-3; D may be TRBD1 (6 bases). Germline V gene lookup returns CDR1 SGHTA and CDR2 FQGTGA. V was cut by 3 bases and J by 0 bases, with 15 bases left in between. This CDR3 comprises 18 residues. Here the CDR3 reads CASSFPGVSSSGANVLTF. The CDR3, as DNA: TGTGCCAGCAGCTTCCCAGGGGTCTCAAGCTCTGGGGCCAACGTCCTGACTTTC. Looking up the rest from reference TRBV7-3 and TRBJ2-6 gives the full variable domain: GAGVSQTPSNKVTEKGKYVELRCDPISGHTALYWYRQSLGQGPEFLIYFQGTGAADDSGLPNDRFFAVRPEGSVSTLKIQRTERGDSAVYLCASSFPGVSSSGANVLTFGAGSRLTVL.

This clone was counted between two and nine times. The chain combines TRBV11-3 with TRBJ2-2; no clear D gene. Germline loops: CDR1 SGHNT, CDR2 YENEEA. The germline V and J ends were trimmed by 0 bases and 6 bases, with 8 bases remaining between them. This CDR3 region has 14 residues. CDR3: CASSLDPVAGELFF. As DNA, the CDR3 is TGTGCCAGCAGCTTAGACCCTGTCGCCGGGGAGCTGTTTTTT.

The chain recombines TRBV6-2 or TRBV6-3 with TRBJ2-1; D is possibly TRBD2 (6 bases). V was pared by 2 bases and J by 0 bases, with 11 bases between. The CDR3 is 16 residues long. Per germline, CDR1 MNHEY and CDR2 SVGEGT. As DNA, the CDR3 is TGTGCCAGCAGTTACGGCGGGGCTGGCTCCTACAATGAGCAGTTCTTC. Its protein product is CASSYGGAGSYNEQFF.

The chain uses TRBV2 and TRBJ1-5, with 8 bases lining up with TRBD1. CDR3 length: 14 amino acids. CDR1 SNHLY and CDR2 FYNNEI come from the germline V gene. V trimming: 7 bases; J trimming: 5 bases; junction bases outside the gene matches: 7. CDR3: CASTLDRADQPQHF. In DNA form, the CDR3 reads TGTGCCAGCACTTTGGACAGGGCGGATCAGCCCCAGCATTTT.

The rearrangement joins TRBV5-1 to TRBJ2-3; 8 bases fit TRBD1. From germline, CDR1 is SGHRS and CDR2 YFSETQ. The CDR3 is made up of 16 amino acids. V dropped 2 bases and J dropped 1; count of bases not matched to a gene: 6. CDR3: CASSLGQGRGTDTQYF. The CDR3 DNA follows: TGCGCCAGCAGCTTAGGACAGGGTAGGGGCACAGATACGCAGTATTTT.

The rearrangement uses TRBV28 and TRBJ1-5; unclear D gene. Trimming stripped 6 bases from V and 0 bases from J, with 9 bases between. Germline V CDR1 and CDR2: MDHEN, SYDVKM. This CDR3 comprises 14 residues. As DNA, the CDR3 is TGTGCCAGCAGGGTCGACACTAGCAATCAGCCCCAGCATTTT. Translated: CASRVDTSNQPQHF.

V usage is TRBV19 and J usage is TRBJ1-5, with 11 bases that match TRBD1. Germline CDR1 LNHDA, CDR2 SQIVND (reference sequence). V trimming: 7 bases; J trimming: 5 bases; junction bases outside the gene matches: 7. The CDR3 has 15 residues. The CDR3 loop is CASTRTGGFYQPQHF. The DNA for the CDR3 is TGTGCCAGTACCCGGACAGGGGGCTTCTATCAGCCCCAGCATTTT.

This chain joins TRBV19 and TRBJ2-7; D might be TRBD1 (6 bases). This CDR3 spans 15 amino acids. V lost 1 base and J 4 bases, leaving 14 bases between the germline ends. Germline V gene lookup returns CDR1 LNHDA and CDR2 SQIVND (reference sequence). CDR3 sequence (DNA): TGTGCCAGTAGTATAGCGGCAGGGGCCCAGTACGAGCAGTACTTC. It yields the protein CASSIAAGAQYEQYF.

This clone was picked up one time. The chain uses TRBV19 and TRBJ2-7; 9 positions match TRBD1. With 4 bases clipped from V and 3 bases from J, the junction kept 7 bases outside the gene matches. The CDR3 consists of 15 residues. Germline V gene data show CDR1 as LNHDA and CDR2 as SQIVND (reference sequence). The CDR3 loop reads CASSRPGQGFYEQYF. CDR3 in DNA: TGTGCCAGTAGTAGGCCGGGACAGGGCTTCTACGAGCAGTACTTC. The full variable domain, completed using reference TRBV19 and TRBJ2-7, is DGGITQSPKYLFRKEGQNVTLSCEQNLNHDAMYWYRQDPGQGLRLIYYSQIVNDFQKGDIAEGYSVSREKKESFPLTVTSAQKNPTAFYLCASSRPGQGFYEQYFGPGTRLTVT.

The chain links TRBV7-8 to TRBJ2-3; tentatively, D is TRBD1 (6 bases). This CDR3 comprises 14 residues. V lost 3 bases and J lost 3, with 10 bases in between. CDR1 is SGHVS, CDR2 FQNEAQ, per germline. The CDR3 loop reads CASSFSGVTDTQYF. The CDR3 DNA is TGTGCCAGCAGCTTTTCAGGGGTGACAGATACGCAGTATTTT.

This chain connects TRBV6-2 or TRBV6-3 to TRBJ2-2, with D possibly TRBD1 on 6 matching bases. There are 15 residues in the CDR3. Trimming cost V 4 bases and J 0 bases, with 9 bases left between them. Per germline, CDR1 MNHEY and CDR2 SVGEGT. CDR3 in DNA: TGTGCCAGCAGTTCTGGGGGCGCGAACACCGGGGAGCTGTTTTTT. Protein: CASSSGGANTGELFF.